The clone carrying this T cell receptor (beta chain) was recorded a few times. The antigen is undetermined. This CDR3 is built from 14 residues. Germline CDR1 and CDR2: ENHRY and SYGVKD. V shed 5 bases, J shed 4 bases, and the junction held 7 bases outside the gene matches. The method was immunoSEQ multiplex PCR; TCRdb's version includes in-frame clones alone and lacks a portion of them. Altogether fewer than 40,000 clones are present, more than 65% being singletons, with the ten largest covering approximately 2.2%. The data were obtained in a study of T cells in narcolepsy. Study at large: Healthy controls were enrolled alongside patients with narcolepsy type 1 or type 2. Whole-study findings and limits: Comparing one patient's CSF and blood CD4+ clonotypes highlighted HCRT- and TRIB2-specific autoreactive clonotypes. In some patient and control memory CD4+ samples, autoreactive clones were absent. Blood of same and different patients, but not healthy controls, reportedly held recurring autoreactive clonotypes.

This TCR was sampled from a human donor in good health. V gene TRBV10-3 combines with J gene TRBJ1-1; the match to TRBD1 covers 7 bases. Sequenced material: memory (CD45RA-) CD4+ T cells from blood. This CDR3 is CAISKDRESTEAFF. CDR3 coding DNA: TGTGCCATCAGTAAAGACAGGGAAAGCACTGAAGCTTTCTTT.